This T cell receptor (beta chain) originates from a study of cytomegalovirus exposure and HLA in healthy donors. Overall study findings and caveats: TCR beta sequences reportedly predicted the HLA-A and HLA-B alleles of most subjects accurately.

The CDR3 loop spans 17 amino acids. V was clipped by 7 bases and J by 1 base; unmatched bases: 13. Germline V gene sequence: CDR1 SGHTA, CDR2 FQGNSA. PCR amplification relied on 60 Vbeta primers (plus 13 Jbeta primers). Here immunoSEQ multiplex PCR was the method, and the copy in TCRdb shows in-frame clones only, minus some. The table shows some 77,000 clones, with over 70% occurring only once. To note about this clone: What it binds is unknown.

Samples came from healthy bone marrow donors. Sequencing was performed on PBMCs. The gene calls are TRBV7-2 and TRBJ2-3, with 8 bases fitting TRBD2. The sequence was collected from a woman aged 50 to 60 in good health and CMV-seropositive. Written as DNA, the CDR3 is TGTGCCAGCACCCCCCAAGTTATCGGGGGGGGCACAGATACGCAGTATTTT. The encoded protein is CASTPQVIGGGTDTQYF.